This is a list of T cell receptor beta chains from one sample in a study of T cell repertoires in cytomegalovirus infection. TCRdb reanalysed the reads using MiXCR and keeps one entry per CDR3 protein. The data contain about 52,000 distinct CDR3 sequences, around 20% of them seen just once; the ten biggest clones take up 80%. The antigens of these receptors remain unknown. This specimen consisted of CD8+ T cells from cultured PBMCs, obtained from culture after CMV antigen stimulation. These receptors originate from a human donor in good health (CMV status not recorded). Some clones in this sample may be carry-over from other donors' samples. The CDR3 runs from the conserved cysteine through the conserved F or W. D genes are given only for firm matches. Expanded clones get a size class; other rows say once, few or many, or leave the size out.

TGTGCCAGCAGCGCCCTCCTAGGGGGCGGGGTTAGCTCCTACGAGCAGTACTTC | CASSALLGGGVSSYEQYF | - | TRBV7-8 | - | TRBJ2-7
TGCAGCGTTGAAGATATTAGCGGGACAGGGGAGTCAGATACGCAGTATTTT | CSVEDISGTGESDTQYF | TRBD1 | TRBV29-1 | - | TRBJ2-3
TGTGCCAGCAGTTGGGCAGGGGTGAATCAGCCCCAGCATTTT | CASSWAGVNQPQHF | - | TRBV6-6 | - | TRBJ1-5
TGTGCCAGCAGTGAAGGGGGGTACTCCTACGAGCAGTACTTC | CASSEGGYSYEQYF | - | TRBV2 | few | TRBJ2-7
TGTGCCAGCAGTAGCAGCAGGGGGGCCGTCTACGAGCAGTACTTC | CASSSSRGAVYEQYF | - | TRBV7-9 | - | TRBJ2-7
TGCGCCAGCAGCCTGGCACCCGGGACAAACTACGAGCAGTACTTC | CASSLAPGTNYEQYF | - | TRBV4-3 | few | TRBJ2-7
TGTGCCAGCAGTTCATATGGGGGACAGGGGGTGGTGGGCTACACCTTC | CASSSYGGQGVVGYTF | TRBD1 | TRBV27 | few | TRBJ1-2
TGTGCCAGCAGCTTAAATGGAATGAGCAATCAGCCCCAGCATTTT | CASSLNGMSNQPQHF | - | TRBV7-2 | - | TRBJ1-5
TGTGCCACCCTATCGGGCAGGGGATTCGGCTATGGCTACACCTTC | CATLSGRGFGYGYTF | - | TRBV19 | few | TRBJ1-2
TGCGCCAGCAGCCCGAGACTTAACTATGGCTACACCTTC | CASSPRLNYGYTF | - | TRBV4-3 | - | TRBJ1-2
TGCGCCAGCAGCCAAGAAGAACCGGGACTAGCGGGGGACACAGATACGCAGTATTTT | CASSQEEPGLAGDTDTQYF | TRBD2 | TRBV4-1 | - | TRBJ2-3
TGTGCCACCAGCAGGACAGGGGGGAGCAATCAGCCCCAGCATTTT | CATSRTGGSNQPQHF | TRBD1 | TRBV15 | - | TRBJ1-5
TGTGCCAGCAGACGACGAGGGGGACAGAATAATGAAAAACTGTTTTTT | CASRRRGGQNNEKLFF | TRBD1 | TRBV27 | few | TRBJ1-4
TGTGCCAGCTCGGCTGAAGAGGCTTTAGAGACCCAGTACTTC | CASSAEEALETQYF | - | TRBV7-9 | - | TRBJ2-5
TGTGCCAGCAGTTTTGCCCCCCGGGGGAACACTGAAGCTTTCTTT | CASSFAPRGNTEAFF | - | TRBV27 | few | TRBJ1-1
TGTGCCAGCAGCCCCCCGGCGACACTGAACACTGAAGCTTTCTTT | CASSPPATLNTEAFF | - | TRBV7-2 | - | TRBJ1-1
TGTGCCAGCAGTTCGGGGAACCTAGGTGGCTACACCTTC | CASSSGNLGGYTF | - | TRBV6-6 | few | TRBJ1-2
TGTGCCAGCAGCCGAACTCCGGCCACCGGGGAGCTGTTTTTT | CASSRTPATGELFF | - | TRBV6-5 | - | TRBJ2-2
TGTGCCACTTACTTGCGGGGAGATGAGCAGTTCTTC | CATYLRGDEQFF | - | TRBV6-6 | - | TRBJ2-1
TGTGCCAGCAGTTACGCCGAAGGGCGGGGGGTATACAATGAGCAGTTCTTC | CASSYAEGRGVYNEQFF | TRBD2 | TRBV6-2/TRBV6-3 | few | TRBJ2-1
TGTGCCAGCCTCTCCCGGGACTGGAACACTGAAGCTTTCTTT | CASLSRDWNTEAFF | - | TRBV12-3/TRBV12-4 | many | TRBJ1-1
TGTGCCAGCAGTTACGAGCGGAGTCAGCCCCAGCATTTT | CASSYERSQPQHF | - | TRBV6-6 | - | TRBJ1-5
TGTGCCAGCAGTTACGTCAGGGAATTTCAGCCCCAGCATTTT | CASSYVREFQPQHF | - | TRBV6-6 | few | TRBJ1-5
TGTGCCAGCAGTACGCAGACAGGGGGGATCAATCAGCCCCAGCATTTT | CASSTQTGGINQPQHF | TRBD1 | TRBV12-3/TRBV12-4 | - | TRBJ1-5
TGTGCCAGCAGCCGGACAGGGGATTTCGGCAATGAGCAGTTCTTC | CASSRTGDFGNEQFF | TRBD1 | TRBV6-5 | - | TRBJ2-1
TGTGCCAGCAGTTCCCTCACATGGGAGACCCAGTACTTC | CASSSLTWETQYF | - | TRBV12-3/TRBV12-4 | - | TRBJ2-5
TGTGCCAGCAGGTCTGACAGGGGGATGAGGTCACCCCTCCACTTT | CASRSDRGMRSPLHF | TRBD1 | TRBV7-6 | few | TRBJ1-6
TGTGCCAGCGGTCCAGGGGACTATGGCTACACCTTC | CASGPGDYGYTF | - | TRBV12-3/TRBV12-4 | - | TRBJ1-2
TGTGCCAGCAGCTTATCCCCATCCGTGAACACTGAAGCTTTCTTT | CASSLSPSVNTEAFF | - | TRBV7-6 | few | TRBJ1-1
TGCGCCAGCAGCCAAGAGGGTGTGGGAAATCCTCGCTACGAGCAGTACTTC | CASSQEGVGNPRYEQYF | - | TRBV4-3 | - | TRBJ2-7
TGTGCCAGCATCGGGACAGGGTACACCGGGGAGCTGTTTTTT | CASIGTGYTGELFF | TRBD1 | TRBV27 | few | TRBJ2-2
TGTGCCAGCAGTTTAGGGGGTAGGGTTTCGGACTTC | CASSLGGRVSDF | - | TRBV12-3/TRBV12-4 | few | TRBJ2-4
TGTGCCAGCAGCTTAGTACCCCCAGGAATCTCTGGAAACACCATATATTTT | CASSLVPPGISGNTIYF | - | TRBV7-2 | few | TRBJ1-3
TGCGCCAGCAGCCAAGTTCCCAGGGATACCTACGAGCAGTACTTC | CASSQVPRDTYEQYF | - | TRBV4-1 | - | TRBJ2-7
TGTGCCAGCAGCTCTGGAACCTCCAGGGGGCTTGGTGAAAAACTGTTTTTT | CASSSGTSRGLGEKLFF | TRBD1 | TRBV7-2 | few | TRBJ1-4
TGTGCCAGCAGCTTAGCCGGGACAGGGAAAGAGACCCAGTACTTC | CASSLAGTGKETQYF | TRBD1 | TRBV7-2 | - | TRBJ2-5
TGCGCCAGCAGCCTAGCGGGGAATAAGTACGAGCAGTACTTC | CASSLAGNKYEQYF | TRBD2 | TRBV4-1 | - | TRBJ2-7
TGCAGTGCTGGGGCGAAAGGGGGACTAGTAGCCAATGAGCAGTTCTTC | CSAGAKGGLVANEQFF | TRBD2 | TRBV20-1 | few | TRBJ2-1
TGTGCCAGCAGCTTAGAGCCAATAGATGAGCAGTTCTTC | CASSLEPIDEQFF | - | TRBV7-2 | - | TRBJ2-1
TGTGCCAGCAGCCAGCGCCCCAGGGGGCGGGAGACCCAGTACTTC | CASSQRPRGRETQYF | TRBD1 | TRBV14 | - | TRBJ2-5
TGTGCCAGCAGCCTGGCTAGGTCGAACACCGGGGAGCTGTTTTTT | CASSLARSNTGELFF | - | TRBV7-7 | few | TRBJ2-2
TGTGCCAGCAGCCCCCGGGACAGGGTCTACGAGCAGTACTTC | CASSPRDRVYEQYF | TRBD1 | TRBV7-9 | - | TRBJ2-7